This T cell receptor (beta chain) stems from a study of technical replicates of blood from a few donors. From germline, CDR1 is MGHRA and CDR2 YSYEKL. The CDR3 contains 15 residues. V gave up 1 base and J gave up 4 bases; unmatched junction bases: 3. The method was immunoSEQ multiplex PCR; TCRdb's version includes in-frame clones alone and lacks a portion of them. Of about 80,000 clones in the sample, 85% to 95% were seen once. The source of this sequence is a human donor in good health. The rearrangement joins TRBV4-1 to TRBJ2-2; TRBD1 matches 7 bases. The sequencing sample was made of T cells isolated from PBMCs. The CDR3 nucleotides are TGCGCCAGCAGCCAAGGACAGGGAGTCACCGGGGAGCTGTTTTTT. Its translation is CASSQGQGVTGELFF.